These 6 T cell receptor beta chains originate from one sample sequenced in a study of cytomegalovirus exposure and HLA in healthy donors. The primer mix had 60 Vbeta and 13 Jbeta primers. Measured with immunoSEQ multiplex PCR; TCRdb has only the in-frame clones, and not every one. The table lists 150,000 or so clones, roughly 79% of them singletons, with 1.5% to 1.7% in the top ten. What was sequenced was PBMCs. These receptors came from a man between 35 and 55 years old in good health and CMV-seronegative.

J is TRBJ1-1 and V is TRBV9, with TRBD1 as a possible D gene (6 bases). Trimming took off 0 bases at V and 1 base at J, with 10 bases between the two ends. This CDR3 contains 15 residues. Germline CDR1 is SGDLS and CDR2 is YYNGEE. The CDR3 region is CASSVGSDRNTEAFF. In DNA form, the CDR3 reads TGTGCCAGCAGCGTAGGATCGGACAGGAACACTGAAGCTTTCTTT.

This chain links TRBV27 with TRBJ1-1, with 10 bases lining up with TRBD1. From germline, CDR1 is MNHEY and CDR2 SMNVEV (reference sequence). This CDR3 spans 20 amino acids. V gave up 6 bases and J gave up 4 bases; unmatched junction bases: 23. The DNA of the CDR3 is TGTGCCAGCAGCTCGGCAGGGTGGAGGCGGGACAGGGGAGGTTCCACTGAAGCTTTCTTT. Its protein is CASSSAGWRRDRGGSTEAFF.

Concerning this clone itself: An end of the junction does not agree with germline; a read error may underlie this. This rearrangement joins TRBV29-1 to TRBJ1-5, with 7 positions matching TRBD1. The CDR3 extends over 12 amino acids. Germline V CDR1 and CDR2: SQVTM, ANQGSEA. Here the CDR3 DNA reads TGCAGCGTTAGGACAGGCAACCAGCCCCAGCATTTT. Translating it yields CSVRTGNQPQHF.

For the CDR3, the DNA is TGTGCCAGCAGAAGGGGCCCAATTAATTCACCCCTCCACTTT. It codes for CASRRGPINSPLHF. V and J are TRBV27 and TRBJ1-6; a weak D match, TRBD1 (5 bases). The CDR3 consists of 14 residues. From germline, CDR1 is MNHEY and CDR2 SMNVEV (reference sequence). V was clipped by 6 bases and J by 6 bases, with 12 bases between them.

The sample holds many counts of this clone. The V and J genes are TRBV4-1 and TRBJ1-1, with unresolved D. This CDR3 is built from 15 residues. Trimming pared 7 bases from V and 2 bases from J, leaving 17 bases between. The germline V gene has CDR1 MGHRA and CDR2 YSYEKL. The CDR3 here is CASNAGGGLNTEAFF. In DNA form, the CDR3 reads TGCGCCAGCAACGCCGGCGGAGGCCTAAACACTGAAGCTTTCTTT.

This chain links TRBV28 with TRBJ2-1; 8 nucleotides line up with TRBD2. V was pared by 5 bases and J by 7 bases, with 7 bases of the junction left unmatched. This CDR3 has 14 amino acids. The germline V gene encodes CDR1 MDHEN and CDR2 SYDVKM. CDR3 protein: CASSIIAGQNEQFF. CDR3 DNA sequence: TGTGCCAGCAGTATCATAGCGGGGCAGAATGAGCAGTTCTTC. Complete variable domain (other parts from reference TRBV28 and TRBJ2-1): DVKVTQSSRYLVKRTGEKVFLECVQDMDHENMFWYRQDPGLGLRLIYFSYDVKMKEKGDIPEGYSVSREKKERFSLILESASTNQTSMYLCASSIIAGQNEQFFGPGTRLTVL.